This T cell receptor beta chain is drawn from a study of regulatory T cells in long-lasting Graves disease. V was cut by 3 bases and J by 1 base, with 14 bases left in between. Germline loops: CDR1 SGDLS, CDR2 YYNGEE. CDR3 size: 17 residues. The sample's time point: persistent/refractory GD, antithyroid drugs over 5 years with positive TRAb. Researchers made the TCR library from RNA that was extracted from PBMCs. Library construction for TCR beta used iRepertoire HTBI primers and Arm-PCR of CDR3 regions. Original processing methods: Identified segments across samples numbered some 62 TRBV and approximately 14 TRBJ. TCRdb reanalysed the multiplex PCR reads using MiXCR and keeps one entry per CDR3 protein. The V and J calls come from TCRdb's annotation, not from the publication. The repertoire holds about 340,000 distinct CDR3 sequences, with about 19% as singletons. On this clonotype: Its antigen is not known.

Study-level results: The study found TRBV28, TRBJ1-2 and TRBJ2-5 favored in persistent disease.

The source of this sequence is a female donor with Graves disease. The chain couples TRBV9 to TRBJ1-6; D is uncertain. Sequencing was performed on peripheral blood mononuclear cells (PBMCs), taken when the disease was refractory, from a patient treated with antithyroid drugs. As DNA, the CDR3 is TGTGCCAGCAGCGAGGACCCGGCCGGGTCCTATAATTCACCCCTCCACTTT. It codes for CASSEDPAGSYNSPLHF.